These T cell receptor beta chains were read from a single sample in a study of OX40 agonist ivuxolimab in advanced cancers. Profiled with immunoSEQ multiplex PCR; TCRdb holds only in-frame clones, not every one. Of 80,000 to 100,000 clones in the sample, approximately 88% were seen once. This specimen was CD4+ or CD8+ T cells sorted from blood, taken in a trial of the OX40 agonist ivuxolimab. The receptors stem from an adult with an advanced solid tumor such as melanoma, head and neck, liver or kidney cancer. The CDR3 runs from the conserved cysteine through the conserved F or W. Fields, in order: J gene, V gene, D gene, clone size, CDR3 DNA, CDR3 protein. The D gene is left open where the match is weak. Where a row states a size, it is once, few, many or the class of an expanded clone; other rows omit it.

TRBJ1-2 | TRBV28 | NA | once | TGTGCCAGCAGTTTGAATGACTATGGCTACACCTTC | CASSLNDYGYTF
TRBJ2-7 | TRBV5-1 | TRBD2 | NA | TGCGCCAGCAGCGCGACTAGCGGGGCACCCTACGAGCAGTACTTC | CASSATSGAPYEQYF
TRBJ2-7 | TRBV29-1 | NA | NA | TGCAGCGTTGGGAGGACAGCCTACGAGCAGTACTTC | CSVGRTAYEQYF
TRBJ2-5 | TRBV7-2 | NA | NA | TGTGCCAGCAGCTTCGTCCGGGAGACCCAGTACTTC | CASSFVRETQYF
TRBJ1-2 | TRBV7-9 | TRBD1 | NA | TGTGCCAGCAGCGCACCCATGGACAGGCACTATGGCTACACCTTC | CASSAPMDRHYGYTF
TRBJ1-2 | TRBV9 | NA | NA | TGTGCCAGCAGCGTAGACGACATTAACTATGGCTACACCTTC | CASSVDDINYGYTF
TRBJ1-1 | TRBV7-3 | NA | NA | TGTGCCAGCAGCCAGGTGGGGAACACTGAAGCTTTCTTT | CASSQVGNTEAFF
TRBJ2-6 | TRBV10-3 | TRBD1 | NA | TGTGCCATCGGAGGTAAGGGACAGGACTCTGGGGCCAACGTCCTGACTTTC | CAIGGKGQDSGANVLTF
TRBJ1-1 | TRBV10-3 | TRBD1 | NA | TGTGCCATCAGTGCGCGGACAGGGGGCGCCGGGGATGAAGCTTTCTTT | CAISARTGGAGDEAFF
TRBJ2-7 | TRBV7-9 | NA | NA | TGTGCCAGCAGCTACAGGGTCTCCTACGAGCAGTACTTC | CASSYRVSYEQYF
TRBJ1-1 | TRBV19 | NA | NA | TGTGCCGCCACATTGGGCACAGACTCCTTGAACACTGAAGCTTTCTTT | CAATLGTDSLNTEAFF
TRBJ2-4 | TRBV15 | NA | NA | TGTGCCTCCCAGGGTGGGTCGGGAAACATTCAGTACTTC | CASQGGSGNIQYF
TRBJ2-3 | TRBV19 | TRBD2 | few | TGTGCCAGTACGGCTAGCGGAGCCCCAGATACGCAGTATTTT | CASTASGAPDTQYF
TRBJ1-2 | TRBV18 | TRBD1 | NA | TGTGCCAGCTCACCACCGACAGGGGGGGACTATGGCTACACCTTC | CASSPPTGGDYGYTF
TRBJ1-2 | TRBV29-1 | NA | once | TGCAGCGTTGGGGAAACTGGAGGAGGCTATGGCTACACCTTC | CSVGETGGGYGYTF
TRBJ1-2 | TRBV5-1 | NA | once | TGCGCCAGCAGCTTGGGCGGGGGGCCCTATGTCGATGGCTACACCTTC | CASSLGGGPYVDGYTF
TRBJ1-1 | TRBV5-6 | NA | NA | TGTGCCAGCAGCTTGGGACATCAGAACACTGAAGCTTTCTTT | CASSLGHQNTEAFF
TRBJ2-7 | TRBV4-2 | TRBD2 | NA | TGTGCCAGCAGCCAAGAGAAGTCGGGACTAGCGTACGAGCAGTACTTC | CASSQEKSGLAYEQYF
TRBJ2-1 | TRBV7-2 | NA | NA | TGTGCCAGCAGCTTAGGGCAGATCTCTACAGATGAGCAGTTCTTC | CASSLGQISTDEQFF
TRBJ2-3 | TRBV6-4 | TRBD2 | NA | TGTGCCAGCAGTGTCGGACTAGCCCAAGAGGATACGCAGTATTTT | CASSVGLAQEDTQYF
TRBJ1-2 | TRBV29-1 | NA | NA | TGCAGCGTTCTTGACTCCTATGGCTACACCTTC | CSVLDSYGYTF
TRBJ1-6 | TRBV28 | NA | few | TGTGCCACTCAGACCTTCGCGGGACCCCTCCACTTT | CATQTFAGPLHF
TRBJ2-3 | TRBV7-3 | TRBD1 | NA | TGTGCCAGCAGCTTTGAAGGGACAGGGGTCACAGATACGCAGTATTTT | CASSFEGTGVTDTQYF
TRBJ2-5 | TRBV4-1 | NA | NA | TGCGCCAGCAGCCAAGATCAGGGGCGGGAGACCCAGTACTTC | CASSQDQGRETQYF
TRBJ1-1 | TRBV2 | NA | NA | TGTGCCAGCAGCGTGGGGGGGCTCACTGAAGCTTTCTTT | CASSVGGLTEAFF
TRBJ1-2 | TRBV9 | TRBD1 | NA | TGTGCCAGCAGCGAAAGACAGGGAGGCGGCTACACCTTC | CASSERQGGGYTF
TRBJ2-3 | TRBV6-5 | NA | NA | TGTGCCAGCACCCGGGACTTCAACACAGATACGCAGTATTTT | CASTRDFNTDTQYF
TRBJ2-4 | TRBV19 | NA | NA | TGTGCCAGACCGCCAAGTAAAAATGCCAAAAACATTCAGTACTTC | CARPPSKNAKNIQYF
TRBJ1-3 | TRBV9 | NA | NA | TGTGCCAGCAGCGTAGGTCAGGGCTCTGGAAACACCATATATTTT | CASSVGQGSGNTIYF
TRBJ1-2 | TRBV21-1 | NA | NA | TGTGCCAGCAGCAGGGTCAGGGGCGTGAGTGGCTACACCTTC | CASSRVRGVSGYTF
TRBJ1-5 | TRBV10-3 | NA | NA | TGTGCCATCAGTGGCAGCGATAGCAATCAGCCCCAGCATTTT | CAISGSDSNQPQHF
TRBJ1-1 | TRBV6-6 | TRBD1 | NA | TGTGCCACCGCCGGGACAGGGCCTGTTAACACTGAAGCTTTCTTT | CATAGTGPVNTEAFF
TRBJ2-5 | TRBV7-2 | NA | NA | TGTGCCAGCAGCTTTGGGGGGCGGAAGCAAGAGACCCAGTACTTC | CASSFGGRKQETQYF
TRBJ1-1 | TRBV5-1 | NA | NA | TGCGCCAGCAGCGCCCTACAGGGAGGTACTGAAGCTTTCTTT | CASSALQGGTEAFF
TRBJ1-1 | TRBV6-5 | NA | NA | TGTGCCAGCAGTTCCGAAAGGGACTTGAACACTGAAGCTTTCTTT | CASSSERDLNTEAFF
TRBJ2-1 | TRBV5-5 | TRBD1 | NA | TGTGCCAGCAGCTTAAACCAGGGGGCTGGGAATGAGCAGTTCTTC | CASSLNQGAGNEQFF
TRBJ2-1 | TRBV7-6 | NA | NA | TGTGCCAGCAGGGTAGGGAGTGGGGGGTACAATGAGCAGTTCTTC | CASRVGSGGYNEQFF